This T cell receptor (beta chain) was identified in a study of cytotoxic CD8 clonotypes in ibrutinib-treated CLL. Study-wide findings and caveats: Clonality increased with ibrutinib response but returned toward baseline at progression.

Unmatched junction bases numbered 6, after V lost 5 bases and J lost 3 bases. The CDR3 sequence is 15 residues long. Germline loops: CDR1 MNHEY, CDR2 SMNVEV (reference sequence). Sequenced by immunoSEQ multiplex PCR; TCRdb stores in-frame clones only, minus some. The sample yields about 330,000 clones, roughly 67% seen once. As for this clone: Its antigen is unidentified.

The chain carries TRBV27 and TRBJ2-1; TRBD1 matches at 8 bases. This TCR derives from a human donor with chronic lymphocytic leukemia. Sequenced here: PBMCs, sampled after 36 months of ibrutinib treatment. This CDR3 reads CASSPDRVGYNEQFF. The CDR3 DNA follows: TGTGCCAGCAGTCCGGACAGGGTCGGCTACAATGAGCAGTTCTTC.